The clone carrying this T cell receptor (beta chain) was recorded at least ten times. Its antigen remains unknown. The CDR3 is 13 amino acids. Trimming took off 2 bases at V and 14 bases at J, with 13 bases between the two ends. From germline, CDR1 is SGHAT and CDR2 FQNNGV. TCRdb processed the 5' RACE reads anew with MiXCR; each CDR3 protein has one entry. Of about 200,000 distinct CDR3 sequences listed, over 5.5% are singletons. These data are taken from a study of identical twins. Study observations and caveats: Insertion counts were lower in abundant cord blood beta clonotypes, a trend that memory repertoires did not show. Findings came from cross-sectional statistics, without long-term follow-up of donors.

The same data also contributed to another study, on T cells expressing NK-cell markers. That work contributes: Sorting was limited to alpha-beta TCR-expressing T cells with an anti-gamma-delta TCR antibody in several experiments. Where several donors were concerned, these clonotypes also led the CD3+CD56-NKG2C+ fraction.

The chain joins TRBV11-2 to TRBJ1-6; D ambiguous. Sequencing was carried out using CD8+ T cells sorted from blood. The sequence derives from a woman under 30 in good health. CDR3 protein: CASSLKPAGALHF. The CDR3 DNA is TGTGCCAGCAGCTTAAAGCCCGCCGGGGCCCTCCACTTT.